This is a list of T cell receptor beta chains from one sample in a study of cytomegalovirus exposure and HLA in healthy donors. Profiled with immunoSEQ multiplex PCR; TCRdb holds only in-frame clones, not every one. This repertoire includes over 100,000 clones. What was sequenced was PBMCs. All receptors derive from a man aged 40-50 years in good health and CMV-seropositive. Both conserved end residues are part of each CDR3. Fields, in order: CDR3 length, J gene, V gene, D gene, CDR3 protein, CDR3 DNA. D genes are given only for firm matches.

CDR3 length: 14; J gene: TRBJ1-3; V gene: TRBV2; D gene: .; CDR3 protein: CASSELLSGNTIYF; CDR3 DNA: TGTGCCAGCAGTGAGTTACTCTCTGGAAACACCATATATTTT
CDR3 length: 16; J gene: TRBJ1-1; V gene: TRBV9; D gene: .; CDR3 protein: CASSPTPRPSNTEAFF; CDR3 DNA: TGTGCCAGCAGCCCTACTCCGAGGCCGTCTAACACTGAAGCTTTCTTT
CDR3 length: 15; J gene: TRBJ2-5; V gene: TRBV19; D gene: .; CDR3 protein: CASSIGLVEQETQYF; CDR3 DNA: TGTGCCAGTAGTATAGGACTCGTGGAACAAGAGACCCAGTACTTC
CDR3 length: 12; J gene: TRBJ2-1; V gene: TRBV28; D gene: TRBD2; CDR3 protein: CALGGGGNEQFF; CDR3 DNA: TGTGCCCTCGGGGGGGGAGGCAATGAGCAGTTCTTC
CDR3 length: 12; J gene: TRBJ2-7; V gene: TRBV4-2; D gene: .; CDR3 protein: CASSSSFHEQYF; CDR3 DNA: TGTGCCAGCAGCTCTAGCTTCCACGAGCAGTACTTC
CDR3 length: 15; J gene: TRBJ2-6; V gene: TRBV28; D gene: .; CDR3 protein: CASSLTSTGANVLTF; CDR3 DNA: TGTGCCAGCAGTTTAACGAGTACCGGGGCCAACGTCCTGACTTTC
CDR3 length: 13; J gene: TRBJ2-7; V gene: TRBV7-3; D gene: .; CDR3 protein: CASSLGGGNEQYF; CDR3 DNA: TGTGCCAGCAGCTTGGGGGGAGGAAACGAGCAGTACTTC
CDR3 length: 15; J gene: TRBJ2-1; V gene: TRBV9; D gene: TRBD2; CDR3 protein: CASSDPGTSGNEQFF; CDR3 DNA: TGTGCCAGCAGCGACCCCGGGACTAGCGGCAATGAGCAGTTCTTC
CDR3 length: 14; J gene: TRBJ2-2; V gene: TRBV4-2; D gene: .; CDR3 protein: CASSQDRALGELFF; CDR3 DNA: TGTGCCAGCAGCCAAGATAGAGCATTAGGGGAGCTGTTTTTT
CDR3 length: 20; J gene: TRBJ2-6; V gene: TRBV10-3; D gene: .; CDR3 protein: CAISESAVTPKAPGANVLTF; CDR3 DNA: TGTGCCATCAGTGAGTCCGCGGTGACCCCTAAAGCTCCTGGGGCCAACGTCCTGACTTTC
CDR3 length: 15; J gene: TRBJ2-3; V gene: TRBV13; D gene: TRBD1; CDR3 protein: CASSSRRTGADTQYF; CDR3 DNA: TGTGCCAGCAGCTCTAGGCGGACAGGGGCCGATACGCAGTATTTT
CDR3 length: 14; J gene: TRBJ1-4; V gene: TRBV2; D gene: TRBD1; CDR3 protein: CASSEEGALEKLFF; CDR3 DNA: TGTGCCAGCAGTGAGGAGGGGGCGTTGGAAAAACTGTTTTTT
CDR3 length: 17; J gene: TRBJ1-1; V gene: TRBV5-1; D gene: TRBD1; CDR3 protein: CASSFSLRTGGNTEAFF; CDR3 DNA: TGCGCCAGCAGCTTCTCTCTTCGGACAGGGGGGAACACTGAAGCTTTCTTT
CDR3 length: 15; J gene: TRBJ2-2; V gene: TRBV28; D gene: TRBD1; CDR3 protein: CASSLDRGDTGELFF; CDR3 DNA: TGTGCCAGCAGTTTAGACAGGGGAGACACCGGGGAGCTGTTTTTT
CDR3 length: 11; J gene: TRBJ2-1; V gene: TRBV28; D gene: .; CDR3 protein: CASSGGLEQFF; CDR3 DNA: TGTGCCAGCAGTGGGGGACTTGAGCAGTTCTTC
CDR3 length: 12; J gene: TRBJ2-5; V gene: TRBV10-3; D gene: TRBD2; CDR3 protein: CAIGGGTETQYF; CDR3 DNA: TGTGCCATCGGCGGGGGGACGGAGACCCAGTACTTC
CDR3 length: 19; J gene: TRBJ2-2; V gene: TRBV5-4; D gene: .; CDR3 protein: CASTPSRGVAVFNTGELFF; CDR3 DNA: TGTGCCAGCACCCCATCCCGCGGGGTAGCGGTATTTAACACCGGGGAGCTGTTTTTT
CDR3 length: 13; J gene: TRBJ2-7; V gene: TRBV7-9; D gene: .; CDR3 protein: CASSSFATPEQYF; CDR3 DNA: TGTGCCAGCAGCTCCTTTGCCACTCCGGAGCAGTACTTC
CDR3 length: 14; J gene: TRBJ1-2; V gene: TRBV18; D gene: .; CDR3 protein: CASSPSQGVYGYTF; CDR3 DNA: TGTGCCAGCTCACCTTCACAGGGAGTCTATGGCTACACCTTC
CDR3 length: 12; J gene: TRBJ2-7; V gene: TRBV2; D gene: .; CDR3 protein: CASSLLNYEQYF; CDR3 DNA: TGTGCCAGCAGCCTCCTAAACTACGAGCAGTACTTC
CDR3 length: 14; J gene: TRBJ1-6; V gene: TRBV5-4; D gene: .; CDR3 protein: CASSLDSEYSPLHF; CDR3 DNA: TGTGCCAGCAGCCTGGATTCTGAGTATTCACCCCTCCACTTT
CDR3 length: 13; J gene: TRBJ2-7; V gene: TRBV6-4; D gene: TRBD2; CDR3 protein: CASSVAGGYEQYF; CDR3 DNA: TGTGCCAGCAGTGTAGCGGGAGGCTACGAGCAGTACTTC
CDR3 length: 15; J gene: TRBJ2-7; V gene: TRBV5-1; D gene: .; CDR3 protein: CASSLDLTGLDEQYF; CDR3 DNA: TGCGCCAGCAGCTTGGACCTTACAGGGCTTGACGAGCAGTACTTC